The 20 T cell receptor beta chains listed next were all sequenced from one sample in a study of regulatory T cells in long-lasting Graves disease. Time point denoted: newly diagnosed GD, antithyroid drugs for less than 3 months. Isolated PBMC RNA provided the starting material for the TCR library. CDR3 regions were amplified by Arm-PCR using iRepertoire HTBI primers to build TCR beta libraries. MiXCR, applied by TCRdb to the multiplex PCR reads, yields one record per CDR3 protein. The sample lists about 400,000 distinct CDR3 sequences; 15% to 20% were seen once. This same sample was also part of a study on T cells in Graves' hyperthyroidism and ophthalmopathy.

The material was peripheral blood mononuclear cells (PBMCs), obtained at new diagnosis, from a patient treated with antithyroid drugs. All receptors come from a woman aged 18-35 years with Graves disease.

This clonotype was counted many times. V is TRBV5-6 and J is TRBJ2-1, with D perhaps given as TRBD1 or TRBD2 (6 bases each). Germline CDR1 reads SGHDT; CDR2 reads YYEEEE. This CDR3 contains 15 residues. V lost 2 bases and J 9 bases, leaving 18 bases between the germline ends. CDR3 residues: CASSFGLLGGGEQFF. CDR3 nucleotide sequence: TGTGCCAGCAGCTTTGGTTTACTCGGGGGCGGTGAGCAGTTCTTC.

This clonotype was detected many times. The CDR3 here is CASSLEGGNPNEQFF. CDR3 nucleotides: TGCGCCAGCAGCTTGGAAGGGGGCAACCCCAATGAGCAGTTCTTC. This rearrangement joins TRBV5-1 to TRBJ2-1, with TRBD1 matching over 7 bases. V shed 0 bases and J 6 bases; nucleotides not matched to a gene: 6. Germline CDR1 reads SGHRS; CDR2 reads YFSETQ. The CDR3 covers 15 residues.

This clonotype occurred many times. The chain uses TRBV24-1 and TRBJ1-2; D ambiguous. The germline gives CDR1 KGHDR, CDR2 SFDVKD. Trimming left V 1 base short and J 1 base short, with 6 bases between. The CDR3 covers 14 residues. CDR3 protein: CATSDFQNNYGYTF. The CDR3 nucleotides are TGTGCCACCAGTGATTTCCAGAATAACTATGGCTACACCTTC.

CDR3: CASSSGAGAYNEQFF. CDR3 sequence (DNA): TGCGCCAGCAGCTCGGGGGCGGGGGCATACAATGAGCAGTTCTTC. The chain joins TRBV5-1 to TRBJ2-1; perhaps TRBD2 as D (7 bases). Trimming took off 3 bases at V and 4 bases at J, with 14 bases between the two ends. The CDR3 spans 15 residues. Germline CDR1 and CDR2: SGHRS and YFSETQ. The whole variable domain, filled in from reference TRBV5-1 and TRBJ2-1, reads KAGVTQTPRYLIKTRGQQVTLSCSPISGHRSVSWYQQTPGQGLQFLFEYFSETQRNKGNFPGRFSGRQFSNSRSEMNVSTLELGDSALYLCASSSGAGAYNEQFFGPGTRLTVL.

This clonotype was observed at least ten times. This rearrangement joins TRBV20-1 to TRBJ2-3; D may be TRBD1 or TRBD2 (5 bases each). Germline V gives CDR1 DFQATT, CDR2 SNEGSKA (reference sequence). The CDR3 runs 15 residues. Trimming pared 3 bases from V and 0 bases from J, leaving 13 bases between. The CDR3 coding sequence is TGCAGTGCTAGTATCTGGGACGGAAGCACAGATACGCAGTATTTT. Protein product: CSASIWDGSTDTQYF.

This clonotype was observed many times. The V gene is TRBV30, the J gene TRBJ1-2; the D is unclear. CDR3 length: 13 residues. Germline CDR1 GTSNPN, CDR2 SVGIG (reference sequence). The ends were cut back, 7 bases at V and 0 bases at J, with 12 bases in the middle. Here the CDR3 reads CALGREANYGYTF. The CDR3 nucleotides read TGTGCCTTGGGCCGGGAAGCTAACTATGGCTACACCTTC.

This clonotype has ten or more counts. V usage is TRBV7-9 and J usage is TRBJ2-1; weak D call: TRBD1 (5 bases). Germline V CDR1 and CDR2: SEHNR, FQNEAQ (reference sequence). The V and J ends lost 5 bases and 8 bases respectively, with 16 bases between them. The CDR3 loop spans 14 amino acids. The CDR3 DNA sequence: TGTGCCAGCAGCATCACCCAGGGTTTGGATGAGCAGTTCTTC. Translation: CASSITQGLDEQFF.

The V gene is TRBV6-1, the J gene TRBJ1-2; D is perhaps TRBD1 (6 bases). V dropped 6 bases and J dropped 1 base, with 15 bases sitting between them. The V gene's germline CDR1 is MNHNS and CDR2 SASEGT. The length of the CDR3 is 15 residues. The CDR3 loop reads CASRRARGVNYGYTF. The CDR3 DNA is TGTGCCAGCAGAAGAGCTAGGGGGGTTAACTATGGCTACACCTTC.

At least ten counts were recorded for this clonotype. The V call is TRBV6-1, the J call TRBJ1-5; maybe TRBD1 (6 bases). Germline V gives CDR1 MNHNS, CDR2 SASEGT. V was cut by 0 bases and J by 2 bases, with 11 bases left in between. The CDR3 has 16 amino acids. The CDR3 region is CASSEAHRDGNQPQHF. CDR3 nucleotide sequence: TGTGCCAGCAGTGAAGCTCACAGGGACGGCAATCAGCCCCAGCATTTT.

This chain joins TRBV19 and TRBJ2-3; 8 nucleotides line up with TRBD1. CDR1 and CDR2 from the germline V gene are LNHDA and SQIVND (reference sequence). The trim removed 4 bases at V and 6 bases at J, leaving 9 bases unmatched. There are 15 residues in the CDR3. CDR3 in DNA: TGTGCCAGTAGTACCCGGACAGGGAAGGCGGATACGCAGTATTTT. This translates into CASSTRTGKADTQYF.

This clonotype was detected ten times or more. The chain recombines TRBV11-3 with TRBJ2-1, with D perhaps being TRBD1 or TRBD2 (6 bases each). With 6 bases removed from V and 6 bases from J, the gap between germline ends came to 12 bases. The CDR3 has 13 residues. CDR1 and CDR2 (germline): SGHNT, YENEEA. This CDR3 reads CASRGGISNEQFF. The CDR3 region has the DNA TGTGCCAGCAGAGGGGGGATAAGCAATGAGCAGTTCTTC. The complete variable domain, with remaining parts taken from reference TRBV11-3 and TRBJ2-1, reads EAGVVQSPRYKIIEKKQPVAFWCNPISGHNTLYWYLQNLGQGPELLIRYENEEAVDDSQLPKDRFSAERLKGVDSTLKIQPAELGDSAVYLCASRGGISNEQFFGPGTRLTVL.

This clonotype was detected only a few times. This chain uses TRBV7-9 with TRBJ1-4, with D perhaps matching TRBD1 (5 bases). V lost 2 bases, J lost 6 bases, and 13 bases lay in between. Per the germline V gene, CDR1 is SEHNR and CDR2 is FQNEAQ (reference sequence). This CDR3 has 15 residues. CDR3 sequence: CASSLSGSRDEKLFF. The CDR3 DNA sequence: TGTGCCAGCAGCTTATCGGGCAGCAGGGATGAAAAACTGTTTTTT.

This clonotype was observed a few times. The chain employs TRBV20-1 and TRBJ1-2; 7 nucleotides match TRBD1. Germline assignment: CDR1 DFQATT and CDR2 SNEGSKA (reference sequence). The CDR3 totals 14 residues. J was trimmed by 4 bases and V by 6 bases; bases with no gene match: 11. CDR3 in amino acids: CSAAQGGAGYGYTF. Here the CDR3 DNA reads TGCAGTGCAGCCCAAGGGGGCGCTGGCTATGGCTACACCTTC.

Worth noting for this clonotype: This is likely an artifact of a read error, given a far larger clone one base away. The rearrangement links TRBV10-3 to TRBJ2-1; 11 bases align to TRBD2. The CDR3 is 17 amino acids. J lost 4 bases, V lost 6 bases, and 11 bases had no gene match. Germline V lookup: CDR1 ENHRY, CDR2 SYGVKD. The CDR3 region has the DNA TGTGCCATCAGCTCAACCTCCGGGACTAGCGGTTACAATGAGCAGTTCTTC. Protein: CAISSTSGTSGYNEQFF.

This clonotype was found a few times. The chain employs TRBV13 and TRBJ2-7; no definite D call. CDR1 is PRHDT and CDR2 is FYEKMQ in the germline V gene (reference sequence). Deletions cut 1 base from V and 7 bases from J, with 8 bases between. This CDR3 is 12 amino acids long. The chain's CDR3 is CASSLDVSEQYF. The CDR3 coding sequence is TGTGCCAGCAGCTTAGATGTTTCGGAGCAGTACTTC.

This CDR3 reads CASSWTGANNEQFF. In DNA form, the CDR3 reads TGTGCCAGCAGCTGGACAGGGGCCAACAATGAGCAGTTCTTC. The chain joins TRBV12-3 or TRBV12-4 to TRBJ2-1; 9 nucleotides line up with TRBD1. The CDR3 is 14 amino acids. The V gene end was trimmed by 6 bases and the J gene end by 5 bases; junction bases not matched to a gene: 5.

This clonotype has a handful of counts. The genes are TRBV2 and TRBJ2-5, with 10 bases aligning to TRBD1. From germline, CDR1 is SNHLY and CDR2 FYNNEI. V was clipped by 6 bases and J by 5 bases; unmatched bases: 9. CDR3 length: 15 amino acids. The CDR3 DNA follows: TGTGCCAGCAGGCGACAGGGGGCCGATTCGGAGACCCAGTACTTC. This codes for CASRRQGADSETQYF.

This clonotype was seen many times. V is TRBV6-1 and J is TRBJ1-4; no reliable D call. This CDR3 region has 15 residues. V was trimmed by 6 bases and J by 1 base, leaving 12 bases between them. Germline V gene sequence: CDR1 MNHNS, CDR2 SASEGT. The DNA for the CDR3 is TGTGCCAGCAGCCCTTACGGAGTAACTAATGAAAAACTGTTTTTT. It translates to CASSPYGVTNEKLFF.

Many counts were recorded for this clonotype. This chain connects TRBV29-1 to TRBJ2-7; TRBD1 aligns across 9 bases. The CDR3 is 14 amino acids. Trimming cost V 6 bases and J 4 bases; bases outside gene matches: 10. The germline V gene encodes CDR1 SQVTM and CDR2 ANQGSEA. This chain's CDR3 is CSVNGQGRGYEQYF. In nucleotides, the CDR3 is TGCAGCGTGAACGGACAGGGGCGAGGGTACGAGCAGTACTTC.

This clonotype was seen ten or more times. The chain employs TRBV6-1 and TRBJ2-5; 8 bases align to TRBD2. The V gene's germline CDR1 is MNHNS and CDR2 SASEGT. The CDR3 totals 15 residues. Trimming took 5 bases from V and 1 from J; bases not matched to a gene: 6. The CDR3 loop reads CASSRGGGIQETQYF. The CDR3 DNA reads TGTGCCAGCAGTCGGGGGGGGGGTATCCAAGAGACCCAGTACTTC.